This record covers a single TCR beta chain. Study processing details: The assay estimated nucleated cells by amplifying reference gene primers. Using immunoSEQ multiplex PCR, the repertoire was profiled, and TCRdb retains in-frame clones only, with some absent. The V and J calls and the clone size are those of that table, but D and trimming were determined from the DNA. The top ten clones hold roughly 9.8% of a sample with approximately 180,000 clones, approximately 85% of them seen once. The data were obtained in a study of blood T cell repertoires in COVID-19. Across the whole study: Researchers got acute and convalescent COVID-19 samples from the United States, Italy and Spain.

The CDR3 runs to 14 residues. Trimming left V 0 bases short and J 3 bases short, with 9 bases between. From germline, CDR1 is SGHRS and CDR2 YFSETQ. This TCR came from a woman of 80 years or more with acute or convalescent COVID-19. The sample taken for sequencing was peripheral blood. The chain joins TRBV5-1 to TRBJ1-2, with TRBD1 as a possible D gene (6 bases). CDR3 amino acids: CASSLAPGDYGYTF. The CDR3 nucleotides are TGCGCCAGCAGCTTGGCGCCAGGGGACTATGGCTACACCTTC.